Shown below are 19 T cell receptor beta chains from a single sample sequenced in a study of blood T cell repertoires in COVID-19. The assay was immunoSEQ multiplex PCR, and TCRdb's table has in-frame clones only and misses some. The data hold about 16,000 clones, with around nine tenths observed a single time. The sequenced sample consisted of peripheral blood. The receptors were gathered from a human donor in a cohort sampled during active COVID-19.

The rearrangement uses TRBV27 and TRBJ2-2; TRBD2 might be the D (6 bases). Per the germline V gene, CDR1 is MNHEY and CDR2 is SMNVEV (reference sequence). Trimming left V 6 bases short and J 6 bases short, with 20 bases between. The CDR3 consists of 16 residues. The CDR3, as DNA: TGTGCCAGCAGGAAGGAGGGGAACCTCAGCCCCGGGGAGCTGTTTTTT. Protein product: CASRKEGNLSPGELFF.

CDR3 amino acids: CASSPHGGAGNEKLFF. As DNA, the CDR3 is TGTGCCAGCAGCCCCCACGGGGGGGCAGGTAATGAAAAACTGTTTTTT. This chain links TRBV5-4 with TRBJ1-4, with D possibly matching TRBD1 (6 bases). This CDR3 is 16 amino acids long. V shed 4 bases and J shed 4 bases, with 17 bases lying between them. Germline loops: CDR1 SGHNT, CDR2 YYREEE (reference sequence). Supplemented by reference TRBV5-4 and TRBJ1-4, the full variable domain reads ETGVTQSPTHLIKTRGQQVTLRCSSQSGHNTVSWYQQALGQGPQFIFQYYREEENGRGNFPPRFSGLQFPNYSSELNVNALELDDSALYLCASSPHGGAGNEKLFFGSGTQLSVL.

This rearrangement joins TRBV7-2 to TRBJ2-2, with 8 nucleotides matching TRBD2. The CDR3 sequence is 15 residues long. V was clipped by 5 bases and J by 4 bases; unmatched bases: 6. Germline V lookup: CDR1 SGHTA, CDR2 FQGNSA. This CDR3 is CASSISGVGTGELFF. The DNA for the CDR3 is TGTGCCAGCAGCATTAGCGGGGTGGGCACCGGGGAGCTGTTTTTT.

The CDR3 loop reads CASSGQGGNTEAFF. The CDR3 DNA sequence: TGTGCCAGCAGTGGACAGGGGGGAAACACTGAAGCTTTCTTT. V and J are TRBV28 and TRBJ1-1, with 10 nucleotides matching TRBD1. The V gene end was trimmed by 5 bases and the J gene end by 2 bases; junction bases not matched to a gene: 2. This CDR3 spans 14 amino acids. Germline V gives CDR1 MDHEN, CDR2 SYDVKM.

This clone was seen a handful of times. The chain employs TRBV7-9 and TRBJ2-2; perhaps TRBD2 as D (5 bases). Germline V lookup: CDR1 SEHNR, CDR2 FQNEAQ (reference sequence). There are 14 residues in the CDR3. Trimming left V 6 bases short and J 2 bases short, with 10 bases between. Here the CDR3 reads CASSSGINTGELFF. In nucleotides, the CDR3 is TGTGCCAGCAGTTCGGGAATCAACACCGGGGAGCTGTTTTTT. Based on the CDR3 plus reference TRBV7-9 and TRBJ2-2, the full variable domain is DTGVSQNPRHKITKRGQNVTFRCDPISEHNRLYWYRQTLGQGPEFLTYFQNEAQLEKSRLLSDRFSAERPKGSFSTLEIQRTEQGDSAMYLCASSSGINTGELFFGEGSRLTVL.

The rearrangement links TRBV15 to TRBJ2-5; the D gene is possibly TRBD2 (6 bases). The ends were cut back, 1 base at V and 4 bases at J, with 10 bases in the middle. This CDR3 contains 14 residues. Germline CDR1 LNHNV, CDR2 YYDKDF (reference sequence). The CDR3 region has the DNA TGTGCCACCAGCAGAGGGGTCGGGGGAGAGACCCAGTACTTC. It yields the protein CATSRGVGGETQYF.

This clone is medium-sized by share. The V gene is TRBV27, the J gene TRBJ1-4; D is perhaps TRBD1 (5 bases). V lost 4 bases and J 7 bases, leaving 19 bases between the germline ends. CDR1 is MNHEY, CDR2 SMNVEV, per germline (reference sequence). This CDR3 has 16 amino acids. CDR3 residues: CASSSMGRIIGEKLFF. The CDR3 coding sequence is TGTGCCAGCAGTTCCATGGGGCGGATAATTGGTGAAAAACTGTTTTTT.

The chain is built from TRBV18 and TRBJ1-2; D call uncertain. The germline V gene has CDR1 KGHSH and CDR2 LQKENI. V lost 1 base and J lost 8, with 23 bases in between. The CDR3 totals 17 residues. The CDR3 spells CASSPRRMSVGLAGYTF. The CDR3 bases are TGTGCCAGCTCACCACGCAGGATGTCAGTCGGCCTCGCGGGCTACACCTTC. The variable domain in full, with the rest retrieved from reference TRBV18 and TRBJ1-2, is NAGVMQNPRHLVRRRGQEARLRCSPMKGHSHVYWYRQLPEEGLKFMVYLQKENIIDESGMPKERFSAEFPKEGPSILRIQQVVRGDSAAYFCASSPRRMSVGLAGYTFGSGTRLTVV.

The V gene is TRBV7-9, the J gene TRBJ2-1; D ambiguous. Trimming left V 3 bases short and J 4 bases short, with 4 bases between. Germline-derived CDR1 and CDR2 are SEHNR and FQNEAQ (reference sequence). This CDR3 is 12 amino acids long. The CDR3 DNA sequence: TGTGCCAGCAGCTTTGAGTACAATGAGCAGTTCTTC. Its translation is CASSFEYNEQFF.

This chain joins TRBV7-9 and TRBJ1-4; TRBD1 aligns across 8 bases. Germline trimming cut 5 bases from V and 8 bases from J; bases unmatched to any gene: 13. The CDR3 totals 16 residues. Germline V lookup: CDR1 SEHNR, CDR2 FQNEAQ (reference sequence). DNA of the CDR3: TGTGCCAGCAGCGTACCTGGGACAGGTGGAAACGAAAAACTGTTTTTT. It codes for CASSVPGTGGNEKLFF.

The genes are TRBV19 and TRBJ1-2, with 9 positions matching TRBD1. V gave up 4 bases and J gave up 2 bases; unmatched junction bases: 14. Germline V lookup: CDR1 LNHDA, CDR2 SQIVND (reference sequence). CDR3 length: 18 residues. The CDR3: CASSTTGGIILSNYGYTF. CDR3 bases: TGTGCCAGTAGTACGACAGGGGGTATTATCCTCTCCAACTATGGCTACACCTTC.

CDR3 nucleotide sequence: TGTGCCAGCTCACCCAGCGGGGGCAATCAGCCCCAGCATTTT. Amino acid sequence: CASSPSGGNQPQHF. This chain joins TRBV18 and TRBJ1-5; D not certain. CDR1 is KGHSH, CDR2 LQKENI, per germline. V lost 3 bases and J lost 2, with 8 bases in between. The CDR3 has 14 amino acids.

V and J are TRBV4-2 and TRBJ2-3; TRBD2 matches 13 bases. V was pared by 4 bases and J by 3 bases, with 10 bases of the junction left unmatched. CDR1 and CDR2 (germline): LGHNA, YNFKEQ. The CDR3 spans 18 residues. CDR3 coding DNA: TGTGCCAGCAGCCCCTCCTATACTAGCGGGGGGGGGACAGATACGCAGTATTTT. Residues: CASSPSYTSGGGTDTQYF.

CDR3 in amino acids: CASSAQGLDGEQYF. In DNA form, the CDR3 reads TGTGCCAGCAGCGCACAGGGTCTCGACGGGGAGCAGTACTTC. The chain is built from TRBV9 and TRBJ2-7, with a weak D call TRBD1 (6 bases). Germline V gene data show CDR1 as SGDLS and CDR2 as YYNGEE. The length of the CDR3 is 14 residues. Trimming removed 3 bases from V and 7 bases from J, with 17 bases in between.

Concerning this clone: The germline gene is not matched at one end of the junction; a read error may be the cause. This chain connects TRBV5-6 to TRBJ1-3; unclear D gene. The CDR3 is 15 amino acids. CDR1 is SGHDT and CDR2 is YYEEEE in the germline V gene. The CDR3 nucleotides are TGTGCCAGCAGCTTGGATGGGCCCCCTGGGAACACCATATATTTT. Its translation is CASSLDGPPGNTIYF.

The V gene is TRBV10-3, the J gene TRBJ1-4; TRBD1 agrees at 7 bases. This CDR3 comprises 13 residues. Germline V gene lookup returns CDR1 ENHRY and CDR2 SYGVKD. V trimming: 0 bases; J trimming: 16 bases; junction bases outside the gene matches: 8. The CDR3 region is CAISESDNRGEFF. The CDR3 DNA is TGTGCCATCAGTGAGTCTGACAACAGGGGAGAGTTTTTT.

The V and J genes are TRBV24-1 and TRBJ2-1, with 10 bases identical to TRBD1. The CDR3 has 18 residues. With V trimmed by 5 bases and J by 2 bases, 11 bases remained unmatched. Germline V gene lookup returns CDR1 KGHDR and CDR2 SFDVKD. The CDR3 region has the DNA TGTGCCACCAGTGGTCCATCCGCCGGGACAGGGGCCTACAATGAGCAGTTCTTC. Amino acids: CATSGPSAGTGAYNEQFF.

This rearrangement joins TRBV5-4 to TRBJ1-2; no clear D. V was trimmed by 1 base and J by 4 bases, leaving 14 bases between them. The CDR3 covers 15 residues. Germline V gene data show CDR1 as SGHNT and CDR2 as YYREEE (reference sequence). CDR3 DNA: TGTGCCAGCAGCTTGTACCAGGCTTCTGGCTATGGCTACACCTTC. Translated, it gives CASSLYQASGYGYTF.

The chain couples TRBV7-3 to TRBJ1-4, with 9 nucleotides matching TRBD1. The length of the CDR3 is 20 residues. Trimming removed 5 bases from V and 8 bases from J; junction bases left unmatched: 24. From germline, CDR1 is SGHTA and CDR2 FQGTGA. The CDR3 spells CASSLRIPGQGPEDGEKLFF. The CDR3 DNA reads TGTGCCAGCAGCCTCCGAATCCCGGGACAGGGCCCCGAGGACGGGGAAAAACTGTTTTTT.